The 32 T cell receptor beta chains below were found in one sample sequenced in a study of T cell responses to AZD1222 COVID-19 vaccine. Only in-frame clones appear in the TCRdb table, and some are missing; sequencing was by immunoSEQ multiplex PCR. The sample has 95,000 to 150,000 clones; around 89% are singletons. The source was peripheral blood, collected on day 0 of MenACWY control vaccination. The receptors shown here come from an adult in good health.

This chain links TRBV9 with TRBJ1-5, with D hard to call. The germline gives CDR1 SGDLS, CDR2 YYNGEE. This CDR3 has 15 residues. V dropped 0 bases and J dropped 3 bases, with 10 bases sitting between them. Here the CDR3 DNA reads TGTGCCAGCAGCGTAGATGTGCGAGACAATCAGCCCCAGCATTTT. Translation: CASSVDVRDNQPQHF.

In DNA form, the CDR3 reads TGTGCCAGCAGTATCCACGAGGGCACCTACGAGCAGTACTTC. Protein: CASSIHEGTYEQYF. The chain uses TRBV6-5 and TRBJ2-7, with D perhaps matching TRBD2 (5 bases). V was cut by 5 bases and J by 2 bases, with 13 bases left in between. Germline lookup yields CDR1 MNHEY and CDR2 SVGAGI. The CDR3 loop spans 14 amino acids.

The rearrangement links TRBV19 to TRBJ1-5, with 9 bases lining up with TRBD1. Germline trimming cut 10 bases from V and 9 bases from J; bases unmatched to any gene: 7. The CDR3 is 12 residues long. CDR1 is LNHDA, CDR2 SQIVND, per germline (reference sequence). The CDR3 DNA is TGTGCCACCTACCAGGGACAGGGGCCCCAGCATTTT. This encodes CATYQGQGPQHF.

The V and J genes are TRBV2 and TRBJ1-2; D gene ambiguous. With 0 bases removed from V and 8 bases from J, the gap between germline ends came to 13 bases. CDR3 length: 14 amino acids. Germline V lookup: CDR1 SNHLY, CDR2 FYNNEI. The CDR3 here is CASSEASFYLGYTF. The CDR3 nucleotides are TGTGCCAGCAGTGAAGCCAGCTTTTATTTAGGCTACACCTTC.

The rearrangement uses TRBV6-5 and TRBJ2-1, with a weak D call TRBD1 (6 bases). The CDR3 has 13 residues. V was cut by 11 bases and J by 6 bases, with 17 bases left in between. CDR1 and CDR2 (germline): MNHEY, SVGAGI. CDR3 coding DNA: TGTGCCGCTAGATCACAGGGAGTCAATGAGCAGTTCTTC. Translating gives CAARSQGVNEQFF.

This clone was picked up a small number of times. V usage is TRBV27 and J usage is TRBJ1-4; 7 nucleotides line up with TRBD1. There are 16 residues in the CDR3. CDR1 is MNHEY and CDR2 is SMNVEV in the germline V gene (reference sequence). The ends lost 3 bases at V and 3 bases at J; junction bases unmatched: 7. The CDR3, as DNA: TGTGCCAGCAGTTTTCAGGGGGTAGGGTCTAATGAAAAACTGTTTTTT. This codes for CASSFQGVGSNEKLFF.

The chain recombines TRBV30 with TRBJ2-7, with 7 bases that match TRBD2. Trimming removed 3 bases from V and 0 bases from J; junction bases left unmatched: 23. This CDR3 comprises 20 residues. Germline-derived CDR1 and CDR2 are GTSNPN and SVGIG (reference sequence). This CDR3 reads CAWSPGFFGVAGAPSYEQYF. The CDR3 bases are TGTGCCTGGAGCCCGGGGTTTTTTGGTGTGGCGGGAGCCCCCTCCTACGAGCAGTACTTC.

A few counts support this clone. V gene TRBV4-2 combines with J gene TRBJ1-5, with D possibly being TRBD1 (5 bases). Germline V CDR1 and CDR2: LGHNA, YNFKEQ. V lost 3 bases to trimming and J lost 0 bases, with 12 bases between them. This CDR3 has 16 amino acids. The CDR3 region is CASSQQGAHSNQPQHF. The CDR3 region has the DNA TGTGCCAGCAGCCAGCAAGGGGCCCATAGCAATCAGCCCCAGCATTTT.

The chain carries TRBV18 and TRBJ2-7; 12 bases are shared with TRBD2. Germline V gene lookup returns CDR1 KGHSH and CDR2 LQKENI. This CDR3 region has 16 residues. After removal of 3 bases from V and 0 bases from J, the junction contained 3 bases not matched to a gene. CDR3 region: CASSPTTSGSSYEQYF. CDR3 sequence (DNA): TGTGCCAGCTCACCCACGACTAGCGGGAGCTCCTACGAGCAGTACTTC.

J is TRBJ1-4 and V is TRBV27, with 8 bases that match TRBD1. V gave up 6 bases and J gave up 8 bases; unmatched junction bases: 8. The CDR3 spans 14 residues. Germline V lookup: CDR1 MNHEY, CDR2 SMNVEV (reference sequence). CDR3 nucleotide sequence: TGTGCCAGCAGATCAGGGGGCGCTAGGGAAAAACTGTTTTTT. Amino acids: CASRSGGAREKLFF.

The rearrangement links TRBV19 to TRBJ1-5; D not certain. V lost 4 bases to trimming and J lost 6 bases, with 13 bases between them. CDR3 length: 14 amino acids. From germline, CDR1 is LNHDA and CDR2 SQIVND (reference sequence). The CDR3 sequence: CASSTQSSGQPQHF. The CDR3 DNA follows: TGTGCCAGTAGTACTCAATCCAGCGGTCAGCCCCAGCATTTT.

The chain is built from TRBV6-5 and TRBJ1-1; D might be TRBD1 (6 bases). This CDR3 contains 14 residues. Per germline, CDR1 MNHEY and CDR2 SVGAGI. Deletions cut 6 bases from V and 3 bases from J, with 14 bases between. CDR3 residues: CASSPRGGHTEAFF. The CDR3 DNA sequence: TGTGCCAGCAGCCCGAGGGGGGGTCACACTGAAGCTTTCTTT.

The rearrangement links TRBV6-1 to TRBJ1-2; D is perhaps TRBD1 (6 bases). This CDR3 is 15 amino acids long. Per the germline V gene, CDR1 is MNHNS and CDR2 is SASEGT. Trimming removed 0 bases at V and 4 bases at J, with 12 bases between. The CDR3 coding sequence is TGTGCCAGCAGTGAAGCGTGGACAGTTCCCTATGGCTACACCTTC. It specifies CASSEAWTVPYGYTF.

The chain combines TRBV2 with TRBJ2-7; 7 bases map to TRBD2. Trimming took 5 bases from V and 3 from J; bases not matched to a gene: 7. The CDR3 consists of 14 residues. Germline lookup yields CDR1 SNHLY and CDR2 FYNNEI. For the CDR3, the DNA is TGTGCCAGCAGTACGGCTAGCGGTGACTACGAGCAGTACTTC. As protein: CASSTASGDYEQYF. The entire variable domain, with the rest obtained from reference TRBV2 and TRBJ2-7, is as follows: EPEVTQTPSHQVTQMGQEVILRCVPISNHLYFYWYRQILGQKVEFLVSFYNNEISEKSEIFDDQFSVERPDGSNFTLKIRSTKLEDSAMYFCASSTASGDYEQYFGPGTRLTVT.

There are a few counts of this clone. The chain has TRBV5-5 and TRBJ1-5; D uncertain. V gave up 0 bases and J gave up 5 bases, with 9 bases separating them. This CDR3 contains 14 residues. Germline-derived CDR1 and CDR2 are SGHKS and YYEKEE (reference sequence). CDR3: CASSLAAADQPQHF. The CDR3 DNA reads TGTGCCAGCAGCTTGGCGGCAGCTGATCAGCCCCAGCATTTT.

The rearrangement joins TRBV5-8 to TRBJ2-3; D uncertain. Deletions cut 5 bases from V and 10 bases from J, with 17 bases between. Germline V gene data show CDR1 as SGHTS and CDR2 as YDEGEE. The CDR3 totals 13 residues. The DNA of the CDR3 is TGTGCCAGCAGTAGTCCCCACGTCCTTTCGCAGTATTTT. As protein: CASSSPHVLSQYF.

The chain is built from TRBV4-3 and TRBJ1-2; tentative D call: TRBD1 (5 bases). Looked up from germline, CDR1 is LGHNA and CDR2 is YSLEER. V gave up 1 base and J gave up 8 bases, with 17 bases separating them. This CDR3 has 15 residues. This CDR3 is CASSQGGSEVGGYTF. The CDR3, as DNA: TGCGCCAGCAGCCAAGGGGGCTCCGAGGTTGGGGGCTACACCTTC.

This clone has just one count. The chain uses TRBV6-5 and TRBJ1-2, with D perhaps matching TRBD1 (6 bases). Germline loops: CDR1 MNHEY, CDR2 SVGAGI. The V and J ends lost 2 bases and 8 bases respectively, with 15 bases between them. The CDR3 extends over 14 amino acids. This chain's CDR3 is CASSYRTASRGYTF. The CDR3 bases are TGTGCCAGCAGTTACAGGACAGCCTCTCGAGGCTACACCTTC.

The rearrangement uses TRBV7-8 and TRBJ2-7; TRBD1 matches at 10 bases. Trimming took 5 bases from V and 2 from J; bases not matched to a gene: 6. The CDR3 extends over 15 amino acids. Germline V gene sequence: CDR1 SGHVS, CDR2 FQNEAQ. The CDR3 region has the DNA TGTGCCAGCAGCAACCGGGACAGGGGAACCTACGAGCAGTACTTC. Protein: CASSNRDRGTYEQYF.

This chain uses TRBV7-3 with TRBJ2-1; 7 bases match TRBD2. J gave up 5 bases and V 8 bases, and 6 bases lay outside the gene matches. Germline lookup yields CDR1 SGHTA and CDR2 FQGTGA. The CDR3 contains 13 residues. CDR3 nucleotides: TGTGCCAGCGTCGCGGGAGCTAACAATGAGCAGTTCTTC. Residues: CASVAGANNEQFF.

The chain employs TRBV12-5 and TRBJ1-1; no definite D call. V lost 7 bases to trimming and J lost 1 base, with 13 bases between them. Germline V CDR1 and CDR2: LGHNT, FRNRAP. The CDR3 covers 14 residues. CDR3 residues: CASARKQQNTEAFF. The CDR3 DNA reads TGTGCTAGTGCCCGAAAGCAGCAGAACACTGAAGCTTTCTTT.

Points on this clone: The same CDR3 arises from other DNA sequences in this sample as well. V gene TRBV6-5 combines with J gene TRBJ1-5; tentatively, D is TRBD1 (6 bases). Germline CDR1 and CDR2: MNHEY and SVGAGI. This CDR3 comprises 13 residues. Trimming stripped 5 bases from V and 4 bases from J, with 9 bases between. As DNA, the CDR3 is TGTGCCAGCAGTCCCACAGGGAATCAGCCCCAGCATTTT. Protein sequence: CASSPTGNQPQHF.

V gene TRBV30 combines with J gene TRBJ1-1, with D tentatively TRBD1 (5 bases). This CDR3 is built from 13 residues. Germline V gene data show CDR1 as GTSNPN and CDR2 as SVGIG (reference sequence). V was cut by 8 bases and J by 0 bases, with 13 bases left in between. CDR3 sequence reads: CAERTQMNTEAFF. The CDR3 region has the DNA TGTGCCGAACGGACACAGATGAACACTGAAGCTTTCTTT.

The rearrangement links TRBV10-3 to TRBJ1-1, with D uncertain. Deletions cut 0 bases from V and 1 base from J, with 6 bases between. Germline V gene sequence: CDR1 ENHRY, CDR2 SYGVKD. The CDR3 contains 14 residues. This chain's CDR3 is CAISESEGNTEAFF. The CDR3 DNA is TGTGCCATCAGTGAGTCGGAGGGGAACACTGAAGCTTTCTTT.

The chain employs TRBV5-1 and TRBJ1-4; TRBD1 is a possible D gene (5 bases). V was trimmed by 4 bases and J by 5 bases, leaving 21 bases between them. Germline lookup yields CDR1 SGHRS and CDR2 YFSETQ. This CDR3 region has 17 residues. The CDR3 loop reads CASSQGNTGSHNEKLFF. The CDR3 DNA is TGCGCCAGCAGCCAGGGTAACACAGGATCTCACAATGAAAAACTGTTTTTT.

A single count supports this clone. The chain uses TRBV6-5 and TRBJ1-2, with a tentative D call TRBD1 (6 bases). With 0 bases removed from V and 4 bases from J, the gap between germline ends came to 9 bases. Germline CDR1 reads MNHEY; CDR2 reads SVGAGI. The CDR3 is 14 amino acids. This chain's CDR3 is CASSYSDRPYGYTF. The CDR3 DNA reads TGTGCCAGCAGTTACTCTGACAGGCCCTATGGCTACACCTTC.

For this clone: This sequence may be a read error, since a much larger clone differs from it by one base. The genes are TRBV11-2 and TRBJ1-2, with 8 bases fitting TRBD1. CDR1 SGHAT and CDR2 FQNNGV come from the germline V gene. This CDR3 has 13 amino acids. Here the CDR3 reads CASSPGQDYGYIF. The CDR3 coding sequence is TGTGCCAGCAGCCCGGGACAGGACTATGGCTACATCTTC.

The chain combines TRBV5-1 with TRBJ1-2; 7 bases match TRBD1. V shed 2 bases and J 8 bases; nucleotides not matched to a gene: 15. Germline V CDR1 and CDR2: SGHRS, YFSETQ. CDR3 length: 16 amino acids. The CDR3 reads CASSLGGPRIVSGYTF. The CDR3 DNA follows: TGCGCCAGCAGCTTAGGGGGCCCAAGAATTGTGTCGGGCTACACCTTC.

V is TRBV5-1 and J is TRBJ1-1, with a possible D match to TRBD1 (6 bases). V lost 1 base, J lost 0 bases, and 13 bases lay in between. The CDR3 spans 16 residues. CDR1 and CDR2 from the germline V gene are SGHRS and YFSETQ. DNA of the CDR3: TGCGCCAGCAGCTTGATCACAGGGAGAGTGAACACTGAAGCTTTCTTT. This codes for CASSLITGRVNTEAFF. Drawing the rest from reference TRBV5-1 and TRBJ1-1, the complete variable domain is KAGVTQTPRYLIKTRGQQVTLSCSPISGHRSVSWYQQTPGQGLQFLFEYFSETQRNKGNFPGRFSGRQFSNSRSEMNVSTLELGDSALYLCASSLITGRVNTEAFFGQGTRLTVV.

The chain recombines TRBV19 with TRBJ2-1, with D maybe TRBD1 (6 bases). The V gene lost 6 bases and the J gene lost 7 bases, with 16 bases spanning the gap. This CDR3 spans 14 amino acids. Germline V gives CDR1 LNHDA, CDR2 SQIVND (reference sequence). The CDR3 nucleotides are TGTGCCAGTAGAGCCAGGGGTCCGGCAAATGAGCAGTTCTTC. Amino acid sequence: CASRARGPANEQFF.

This clone was detected a few times. The rearrangement joins TRBV25-1 to TRBJ2-2; possible D gene TRBD1, 6 bases. CDR3 length: 15 amino acids. Germline V gives CDR1 MGHDK, CDR2 SYGVNS. V was trimmed by 2 bases and J by 3 bases, leaving 10 bases between them. CDR3 residues: CASSEGGADTGELFF. The CDR3 nucleotides read TGTGCCAGCAGTGAAGGGGGCGCAGACACCGGGGAGCTGTTTTTT.

The chain carries TRBV9 and TRBJ2-1; D perhaps matches TRBD2 (5 bases). The CDR3 has 15 residues. CDR1 and CDR2 from the germline V gene are SGDLS and YYNGEE. Trimming took off 0 bases at V and 3 bases at J, with 10 bases between the two ends. The CDR3 spells CASSVDSGNYNEQFF. The CDR3 nucleotides read TGTGCCAGCAGCGTAGACAGCGGAAACTACAATGAGCAGTTCTTC.